This T cell receptor beta chain emerged from a study of T-cell memory formation after mild COVID-19. TCRdb reanalysed the 5' RACE reads using MiXCR and keeps one entry per CDR3 protein. The sample has roughly 130,000 distinct CDR3 sequences; about 5.9% are singletons. This clonotype was counted only a few times. The junction departs from germline at one end; a sequencing error may be responsible. This CDR3 contains 14 residues. The clonotype was recovered from an adult woman who had mild COVID-19 (a few samples of this study predate the infection). Cell type and time point are not known. Sequencing was carried out using PBMCs or a T cell subset sorted from them (not recorded which). V and J are TRBV12-3 or TRBV12-4 and TRBJ1-5; 8 positions match TRBD1. Here the CDR3 reads CASSLGTGPQPQHF. In DNA, the CDR3 is TGTGCCAGCAGCTTAGGGACAGGCCCTCAGCCCCAGCATTTT.